This T cell receptor (beta chain) was observed in a study of T cell repertoires in ileal Crohn's disease. Turning to the study itself: MI samples are biopsies from the surgical specimen's proximal margin. Findings and limits, study-wide: Active smokers at surgery had more clonal expansions than non-smokers.

V was clipped by 5 bases and J by 5 bases; unmatched bases: 15. Germline CDR1 reads MDHEN; CDR2 reads SYDVKM. CDR3 size: 18 residues. The time point: proximal margin of the surgical specimen (macroscopically non-inflamed). Some clones are missing from TCRdb's copy, which holds only in-frame ones; the method was immunoSEQ multiplex PCR. This table has several thousand clones, around 70% appearing once. With regard to this clone: Its antigen is undetermined.

The receptor was isolated from an adult with Crohn's disease. Input material: ileal tissue. This sequence joins TRBV28 and TRBJ2-5, with 12 nucleotides matching TRBD2. CDR3 protein: CASSPNPGTSGLGETQYF. In nucleotides, the CDR3 is TGTGCCAGCAGTCCTAACCCCGGGACTAGCGGGCTGGGGGAGACCCAGTACTTC.